This TCR beta chain was identified in a study of a mutant IDH1 vaccine in newly diagnosed glioma. Study overall: V12 fell at week 35 and V13, the study end, at week 47. Study observations and caveats: Seemingly, pseudoprogression had no relation to changes in the top peripheral T cell clonotypes. Vaccination induced immune responses in over 85% of patients.

Time point in this sample: week 35, safety follow-up. In the vaccine, a single dose held 300 ug of the mutant IDH1 20-mer peptide, along with topical imiquimod. The study gave patients eight vaccinations in weeks 1, 3, 5, 7, 11, 15, 19, 23. Using immunoSEQ multiplex PCR, the repertoire was profiled, and TCRdb retains in-frame clones only, with some absent. The table shows over 55,000 clones, with roughly 76% occurring only once. CDR3 length: 14 residues. Trimming took 0 bases from V and 0 from J, leaving 6 bases between them. The germline V gene encodes CDR1 SGDLS and CDR2 YYNGEE. Comment on this clone: The target antigen is unknown.

This chain connects TRBV9 to TRBJ1-1; D is unresolved. The clonotype was recovered from a man aged 35 to 55 with glioma. Material: PBMCs, obtained from a glioma patient whose treatment included an IDH1 peptide vaccine. The CDR3 spells CASSVGPVNTEAFF. The CDR3 coding sequence is TGTGCCAGCAGCGTAGGTCCAGTGAACACTGAAGCTTTCTTT.